This section outlines one TCR beta chain sequence together with its context. Original methodology: Counts of nucleated cells, estimated from reference gene primer amplification, were obtained. Assay: immunoSEQ multiplex PCR; the TCRdb copy retains only in-frame clones and omits some. That table furnishes V, J and clone size, whereas the DNA furnished D and trimming. The sample includes about 360,000 clones, around 84% of them seen just once. The entry originates in a study of blood T cell repertoires in COVID-19. Looking at the study overall: Italy, Spain and the United States were the sources of the convalescent and acute COVID-19 samples. PBMCs, B-cell-depleted T cells, or T cells were the source of the cDNA or gDNA that made up the material.

Germline CDR1 SGHVS, CDR2 FQNEAQ. The CDR3 runs 14 residues. V lost 5 bases to trimming and J lost 12 bases, with 17 bases between them. Sequenced material: peripheral blood. The rearrangement uses TRBV7-8 and TRBJ1-6, with D hard to call. The source of this sequence is a human donor in a cohort sampled during active COVID-19. The CDR3 is CASSTRWAMVPLHF. Here the CDR3 DNA reads TGTGCCAGCAGCACCCGTTGGGCGATGGTACCCCTCCACTTT.